These 5 T cell receptor beta chains were all obtained from the same sample, sequenced in a study of identical twins. TCRdb re-called the 5' RACE reads with MiXCR, one entry per CDR3 protein. This sample has about 220,000 distinct CDR3 sequences; 6% to 9% occur once, and the top ten carry around 2.1%. These data also formed part of another study, on yellow fever vaccine responses in identical twins.

The specimen sequenced was memory (CD45RO+) T cells sorted from blood. Receptor source: a woman aged 18-29 years in good health.

This clonotype was seen only a few times. The chain has TRBV7-9 and TRBJ1-4, with TRBD1 matching 7 bases. This CDR3 is built from 16 residues. V dropped 4 bases and J dropped 0; count of bases not matched to a gene: 5. Germline V CDR1 and CDR2: SEHNR, FQNEAQ (reference sequence). The CDR3 coding sequence is TGTGCCAGCAGCTCGAACAGGGGCCCAACTAATGAAAAACTGTTTTTT. Protein: CASSSNRGPTNEKLFF.

This clonotype has a count of ten or more. The chain uses TRBV30 and TRBJ2-1, with 8 positions matching TRBD1. CDR3 size: 12 residues. V lost 8 bases, J lost 3 bases, and 3 bases stayed unmatched. Germline values: CDR1 GTSNPN, CDR2 SVGIG (reference sequence). CDR3 loop: CAADRDYNEQFF. CDR3 coding DNA: TGTGCCGCGGACAGGGACTACAATGAGCAGTTCTTC. Looking up the rest from reference TRBV30 and TRBJ2-1 gives the full variable domain: SQTIHQWPATLVQPVGSPLSLECTVEGTSNPNLYWYRQAAGRGLQLLFYSVGIGQISSEVPQNLSASRPQDRQFILSSKKLLLSDSGFYLCAADRDYNEQFFGPGTRLTVL.

Many counts were recorded for this clonotype. The gene calls are TRBV12-3 or TRBV12-4 and TRBJ2-1; 13 nucleotides agree with TRBD2. The CDR3 is 14 amino acids. V dropped 8 bases and J dropped 6; count of bases not matched to a gene: 4. In DNA, the CDR3 is TGTGCCAGCGGCAGGACTAGCGGGAGCAATGAGCAGTTCTTC. Residues: CASGRTSGSNEQFF.

Ten or more counts support this clonotype. The rearrangement links TRBV7-2 to TRBJ2-2; unclear D gene. The CDR3 has 17 residues. Germline loops: CDR1 SGHTA, CDR2 FQGNSA. V lost 1 base and J 2 bases, leaving 14 bases between the germline ends. CDR3 sequence: CASSLVYSVANTGELFF. As DNA, the CDR3 is TGTGCCAGCAGCTTAGTATACTCGGTAGCTAACACCGGGGAGCTGTTTTTT. Supplemented by reference TRBV7-2 and TRBJ2-2, the full variable domain reads GAGVSQSPSNKVTEKGKDVELRCDPISGHTALYWYRQSLGQGLEFLIYFQGNSAPDKSGLPSDRFSAERTGGSVSTLTIQRTQQEDSAVYLCASSLVYSVANTGELFFGEGSRLTVL.

This clonotype occurred many times. V and J are TRBV29-1 and TRBJ2-7; 10 bases map to TRBD1. The CDR3 runs to 14 residues. From germline, CDR1 is SQVTM and CDR2 ANQGSEA. J lost 0 bases, V lost 7 bases, and 6 bases had no gene match. CDR3 coding DNA: TGCAGCGCCTGGACAGGGGGGAGCTCCTACGAGCAGTACTTC. Protein product: CSAWTGGSSYEQYF.